This TCR beta chain derives from a study of regulatory dendritic cells for organ transplantation. Study in general: Regulatory dendritic cells were monocyte-derived, receiving vitamin D3 on days 0 and 4 and IL-10 on day 4. Study-wide findings and caveats: Mature dendritic cells appeared to drive more memory CD8+ clonal expansion than regulatory ones.

The CDR3 length is 14 residues. V was pared by 5 bases and J by 6 bases, with 16 bases between. CDR1 and CDR2 from the germline V gene are SEHNR and FQNEAQ (reference sequence). Sequencing used immunoSEQ multiplex PCR; TCRdb keeps in-frame clones, though not all of them. The sample holds around 5,400 clones, 65% to 75% seen once. Sorted subsets were CFSE-labeled and cultured less than six days with allogeneic dendritic cells. In regard to this clone: Its antigen remains unidentified.

The clonotype was recovered from a human donor in good health. Input material: memory CD8+ T cells from blood cultured with regulatory dendritic cells. The subset denotes: CD45RO+ memory T cells. This rearrangement joins TRBV7-9 to TRBJ1-2, with a possible D match to TRBD1 (5 bases). The CDR3 DNA reads as TGTGCCAGCAGCCCCAGGGTCGGTGAGGATGGCTACACCTTC. The encoded protein is CASSPRVGEDGYTF. Filled out from reference TRBV7-9 and TRBJ1-2, the complete variable domain reads DTGVSQNPRHKITKRGQNVTFRCDPISEHNRLYWYRQTLGQGPEFLTYFQNEAQLEKSRLLSDRFSAERPKGSFSTLEIQRTEQGDSAMYLCASSPRVGEDGYTFGSGTRLTVV.